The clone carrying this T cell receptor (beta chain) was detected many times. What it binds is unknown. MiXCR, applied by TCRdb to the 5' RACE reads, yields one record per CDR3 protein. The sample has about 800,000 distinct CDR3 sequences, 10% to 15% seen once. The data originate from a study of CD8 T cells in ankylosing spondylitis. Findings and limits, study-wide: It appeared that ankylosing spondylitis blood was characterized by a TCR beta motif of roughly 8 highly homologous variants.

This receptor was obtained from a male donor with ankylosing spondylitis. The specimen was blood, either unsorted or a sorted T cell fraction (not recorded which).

The CDR3 DNA reads as TGCGCCAGCAGCCTCAGGACAGGGTCGAATGAGCAGTTCTTC. Its translation is CASSLRTGSNEQFF. The V gene is TRBV5-1, the J gene TRBJ2-1, with 8 bases aligning to TRBD1. V was clipped by 4 bases and J by 7 bases; unmatched bases: 7. CDR1 and CDR2 from the germline V gene are SGHRS and YFSETQ. The CDR3 has 14 amino acids.